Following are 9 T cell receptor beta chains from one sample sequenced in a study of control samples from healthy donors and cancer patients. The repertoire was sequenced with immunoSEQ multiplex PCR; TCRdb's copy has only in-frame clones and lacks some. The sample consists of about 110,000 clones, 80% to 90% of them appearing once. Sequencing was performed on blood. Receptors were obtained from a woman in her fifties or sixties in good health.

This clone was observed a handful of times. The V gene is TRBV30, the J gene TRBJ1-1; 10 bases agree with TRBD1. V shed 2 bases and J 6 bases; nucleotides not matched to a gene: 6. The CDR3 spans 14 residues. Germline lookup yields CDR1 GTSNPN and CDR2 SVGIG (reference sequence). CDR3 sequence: CAWSPDRGVSEAFF. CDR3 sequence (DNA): TGTGCCTGGAGTCCGGACAGGGGGGTGTCTGAAGCTTTCTTT.

DNA of the CDR3: TGCGCCAGCAGCCAGGACCTGAACACTGAAGCTTTCTTT. It translates to CASSQDLNTEAFF. The chain links TRBV4-3 to TRBJ1-1; unclear D gene. Germline V gene sequence: CDR1 LGHNA, CDR2 YSLEER. Trimming stripped 3 bases from V and 0 bases from J, with 5 bases between. The CDR3 contains 13 residues.

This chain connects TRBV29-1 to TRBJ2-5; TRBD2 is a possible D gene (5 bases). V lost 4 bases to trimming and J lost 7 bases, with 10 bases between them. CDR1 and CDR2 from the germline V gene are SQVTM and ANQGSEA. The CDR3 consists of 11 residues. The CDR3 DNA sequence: TGCAGCGTTGGGGAGCTCGCGACCCAGTACTTC. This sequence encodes CSVGELATQYF.

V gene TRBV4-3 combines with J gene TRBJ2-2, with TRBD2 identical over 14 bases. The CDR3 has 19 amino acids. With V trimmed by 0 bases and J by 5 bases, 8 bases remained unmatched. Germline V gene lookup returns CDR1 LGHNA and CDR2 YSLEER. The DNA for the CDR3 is TGCGCCAGCAGCCAAGAATATGGGACTAGCGGGAGTAAGACCGGGGAGCTGTTTTTT. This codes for CASSQEYGTSGSKTGELFF.

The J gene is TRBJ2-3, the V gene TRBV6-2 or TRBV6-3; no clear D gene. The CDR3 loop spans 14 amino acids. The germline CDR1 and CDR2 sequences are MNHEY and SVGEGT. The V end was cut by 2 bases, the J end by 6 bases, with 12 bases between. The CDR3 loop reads CASSYNGFTDTQYF. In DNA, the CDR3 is TGTGCCAGCAGTTACAACGGTTTTACGGATACGCAGTATTTT.

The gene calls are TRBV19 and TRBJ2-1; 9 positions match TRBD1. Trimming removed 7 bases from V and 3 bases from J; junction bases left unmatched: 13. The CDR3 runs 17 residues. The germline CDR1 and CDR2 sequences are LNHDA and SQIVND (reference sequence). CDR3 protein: CASKRKEGQGGYNEQFF. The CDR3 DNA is TGTGCCAGTAAAAGAAAAGAGGGACAGGGAGGCTACAATGAGCAGTTCTTC.

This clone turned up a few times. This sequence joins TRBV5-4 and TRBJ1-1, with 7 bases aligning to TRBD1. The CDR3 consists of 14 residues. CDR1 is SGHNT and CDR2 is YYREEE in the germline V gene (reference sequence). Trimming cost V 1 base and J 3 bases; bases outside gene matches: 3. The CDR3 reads CASSLRQGHTEAFF. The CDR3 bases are TGTGCCAGCAGCTTGCGACAGGGCCACACTGAAGCTTTCTTT.

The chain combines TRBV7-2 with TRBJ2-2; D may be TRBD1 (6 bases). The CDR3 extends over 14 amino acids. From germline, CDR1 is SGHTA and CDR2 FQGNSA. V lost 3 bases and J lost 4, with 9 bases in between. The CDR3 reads CASSLTGSTGELFF. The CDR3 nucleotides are TGTGCCAGCAGCTTGACAGGAAGCACCGGGGAGCTGTTTTTT.

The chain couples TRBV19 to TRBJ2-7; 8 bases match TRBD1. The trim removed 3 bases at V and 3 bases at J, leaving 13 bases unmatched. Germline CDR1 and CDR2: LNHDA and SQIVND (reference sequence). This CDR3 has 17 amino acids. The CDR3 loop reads CASSIIYWRDRSYEQYF. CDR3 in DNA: TGTGCCAGTAGTATCATATATTGGCGGGACAGGAGCTACGAGCAGTACTTC.